These T cell receptor beta chains were read from a single sample in a study of cytomegalovirus exposure and HLA in healthy donors. Assay: immunoSEQ multiplex PCR; the TCRdb copy retains only in-frame clones and omits some. The profile shows 150,000 to 200,000 clones, 84% of them singletons. Sequences were obtained from PBMCs. The receptors derive from a man aged 18 to 29 in good health and CMV-seropositive. Each CDR3 is given without its conserved first and last residue. Each record gives: V gene, J gene, CDR3 protein.

>TRBV30|TRBJ1-2
AWTSGQGRIHYGYT
>TRBV27|TRBJ2-2
ASSSLGLAGGPSNTGELF
>TRBV7-3|TRBJ2-1
ASSVGGDYNEQF
>TRBV6-1|TRBJ1-5
ATRDSHNQPQH
>TRBV27|TRBJ2-4
ASSPQPGLAGENGIQY
>TRBV7-3|TRBJ2-3
ASRGTAGAGDTQY
>TRBV7-2|TRBJ2-1
ASSSYNNEQF
>TRBV27|TRBJ2-7
ASRTWRGRVAYEQY
>TRBV29-1|TRBJ2-3
SVGPGSTDTQY
>TRBV7-6|TRBJ2-7
ASSLAVAGGTSSYEQY
>TRBV7-9|TRBJ1-2
ASSLWDGPSGGYT
>TRBV6-4|TRBJ2-6
ASYPGVMAGANVLT
>TRBV7-2|TRBJ2-3
ASSLGTTLSDTQY
>TRBV9|TRBJ2-3
ASSVAGGRFADTQY
>TRBV7-2|TRBJ2-1
ASSFESYSNEQF
>TRBV7-3|TRBJ2-1
ASSLTDTYNEQF
>TRBV27|TRBJ2-1
ASRGTSGEYGEQF